This T cell receptor beta chain appears in the sequencing data of a study of brain T cells in children with intractable seizures. General study findings and limits: Pre- and post-surgery blood differed in depth, so pre-surgery absences may be undersampling.

Details on this clone: Its specificity is unknown.

Surgery cases with the highest brain T cell transcript signatures were chosen for sequencing. Germline V CDR1 and CDR2: MNHNS, SASEGT. This CDR3 is built from 14 residues. J lost 8 bases, V lost 3 bases, and 7 bases had no gene match. Sequenced by immunoSEQ multiplex PCR; TCRdb stores in-frame clones only, minus some. In the table there are about 120,000 clones, 94% of which are singletons. This receptor was taken from a boy under two years old with hemimegalencephaly and intractable seizures. The V gene is TRBV6-1, the J gene TRBJ2-1; 7 bases are shared with TRBD1. The source material was peripheral blood, sampled at surgery. CDR3 in DNA: TGTGCCAGCAGTGAGACAGGGTCTTTAGATGAGCAGTTCTTC. Amino acid sequence: CASSETGSLDEQFF.